Included here is one T cell receptor (beta chain) sequence, with context. The CDR3 is made up of 12 amino acids. Trimming stripped 5 bases from V and 3 bases from J, with 5 bases between. This record comes from a study of blood T cell repertoires in COVID-19. Study background: PBMCs, B-cell-depleted T cells, or T cells were the source of the cDNA or gDNA that made up the material.

Generated by immunoSEQ multiplex PCR, the TCRdb table keeps only in-frame clones and is missing some. The sample has over 20,000 clones; more than 70% are singletons. Sequencing was performed on peripheral blood. The chain has TRBV12-3 or TRBV12-4 and TRBJ1-5; D remains ambiguous. The sequence was obtained from a human donor in a cohort sampled during active COVID-19. The donor label of this sample is uncertain. The CDR3 region has the DNA TGTGCCAGCAGTCCCCACAATCAGCCCCAGCATTTT. Translated, it gives CASSPHNQPQHF.